This note documents a single TCR beta chain sequence. Its antigen is not known. This entry comes from a study of shared clonotypes between healthy human individuals. General study results and limits: Rarefaction curves obtained for sorted subsets showed sequencing incomplete despite large depth.

Researchers partitioned CD4+ cells into CD45RA+ naive and CD45RA-negative memory subsets. This CDR3 has 16 amino acids. CDR1 is KGHSH and CDR2 is LQKENI in the germline V gene. Deletions cut 2 bases from V and 2 bases from J, with 16 bases between. The genomic DNA of each subset was split evenly across several immunoSEQ plates. Each PCR replicate from the sorted subsets contained around 0.2 ug DNA, which is about 30,000 T cell genomes. Produced via immunoSEQ multiplex PCR; TCRdb's table is partial and in-frame only. The data hold about 2.3 million clones, with 85% to 95% observed a single time. The material sequenced was naive CD4+ T cells from PBMCs. Noted subset: CD45RA+ positively selected. The chain joins TRBV18 to TRBJ2-7; possibly TRBD1 or TRBD2 for D (5 bases each). The receptor comes from a man aged 18 to 29 in good health. Some clones in this sample may be carry-over from other donors' samples. The CDR3 bases are TGTGCCAGCTCACCAACACCGGGACGGACCCCCTACGAGCAGTACTTC. Translation gives CASSPTPGRTPYEQYF.